Reported below is one T cell receptor beta chain. These data are taken from a study of blood T cell repertoires in COVID-19. About the research overall: Both acute and convalescent COVID-19 samples were obtained from the United States, Italy and Spain. In each case, the material was cDNA or gDNA derived from T cells, B-cell-depleted T cells, or PBMCs.

Under the authors' procedure: From reference gene primer amplification, estimates of nucleated cell counts were derived. The data were produced by immunoSEQ multiplex PCR, yet TCRdb's version contains in-frame clones alone and is incomplete. The V and J calls and clone size were taken over from that table, and D and trimming were inferred from the DNA. The sample yields about 160,000 clones, approximately 80% seen once. The germline V and J ends were trimmed by 4 bases and 10 bases, with 11 bases remaining between them. Germline CDR1 and CDR2: SNHLY and FYNNEI. CDR3 length equals 12 residues. The genes are TRBV2 and TRBJ1-5; no reliable D call. This receptor was obtained from a man between 65 and 85 years old who had recovered from COVID-19. The material sequenced was peripheral blood. CDR3 nucleotides: TGTGCCAGCAGTGTACACCAGTCTCCCCAGCATTTT. It codes for CASSVHQSPQHF. Full variable domain (missing parts from reference TRBV2 and TRBJ1-5): EPEVTQTPSHQVTQMGQEVILRCVPISNHLYFYWYRQILGQKVEFLVSFYNNEISEKSEIFDDQFSVERPDGSNFTLKIRSTKLEDSAMYFCASSVHQSPQHFGDGTRLSIL.